The T cell receptor beta chain described here comes from a study of T cell responses to AZD1222 COVID-19 vaccine. Study observations and caveats: Repertoire sampling occurred only after the peak T cell response.

Remarks on this clone: Antigen unknown.

TCRdb's copy holds only in-frame clones and misses some; the assay was immunoSEQ multiplex PCR. This sample has roughly 120,000 clones, with 75% to 95% found just once. The CDR3 is 16 residues long. J lost 0 bases, V lost 4 bases, and 7 bases had no gene match. Germline V lookup: CDR1 SGHRS, CDR2 YFSETQ. Sequences were derived from peripheral blood, sampled on day 0 of AZD1222 vaccination. The clonotype comes from an adult in good health. The chain joins TRBV5-1 to TRBJ1-3; 7 bases are shared with TRBD1. In DNA, the CDR3 is TGCGCCAGCAGCAAGCCCGACAGGGTCTCTGGAAACACCATATATTTT. It is translated as CASSKPDRVSGNTIYF.